The following is a TCR beta chain sequence with its context. This clone's antigen is unknown. Base qualities are not provided; no much larger clone lies one nucleotide away. The data are from a study of cytomegalovirus exposure and HLA in healthy donors (dated 2017 in TCRdb). Study-level background: In an earlier analysis of approximately 640 of the donors, 250 to 350 Gb of sequence data and some 100 million unique TCR beta sequences from about 190 million T cells were reported. Besides the first cohort of around 700 subjects, a separate validation cohort made up of over a hundred different subjects was used. Roughly 5 DR-DQ haplotypes were handled as single units for association and clustering because linkage in the cohort was strong. Donor age, sex, ethnicity and CMV serostatus were collected together with the repertoire data. The study used immunosequencing to profile the T cell repertoires of approximately 640 subjects and linked those repertoires to cytomegalovirus serostatus. An early release covering just under 650 HLA-typed donors comprised about 300 gigabases of sequencing data and around 80 million unique TCR sequences. The number of donors typed differed by locus, with roughly 629-640 for A, B, C, DRB1 and DQB1, around 500 for DQA1, about 610 for DPA1, and around 450 for DPB1. An earlier analysis of some 500 of the donors used high-throughput TCR beta sequencing to judge whether each TCR beta V gene segment behaved as functional or pseudogenic. A later genetic analysis used genome-wide SNP genotypes for about three fifths of the 666 donors, treating that subset as a discovery cohort. To study patterns of TCR occurrence, a later analysis re-analyzed previously published TCR beta repertoires from 700 or so donors and added high-resolution HLA genotyping. The genetic ancestry cluster associated with self-reported Caucasian donors included 80% to 90% of the roughly 360 genotyped donors. Across under 500 genotyped donors of the cohort, an average of 235,054 unique TCR beta nucleotide sequences per donor were sequenced, and roughly 18% of those sequences were non-productive. In the later analysis, no new phenotypic data were used to find candidate immune exposures; instead, reliance was placed on TCR beta sequences and their occurrence across donors. All discovery cohort repertoires had been generated on a single sequencing platform. The study aimed to test whether cataloging public T cell receptors could reveal signatures of past pathogen exposure. HLA typing included class I and class II loci at four-digit resolution. The study combined high-throughput TCR immunosequencing, statistical association of individual TCRs with disease status, and machine learning to predict cytomegalovirus infection status.

The investigation overall reported the following: A further reported finding was that TCR beta sequences accurately predicted the HLA-A and HLA-B alleles for most subjects in the first cohort. When HLA alleles, especially DR and DQ, strongly co-occurred, TCR associations were difficult to assign to individual alleles. A cluster of highly shared sequence variants was judged likely to be a technical artifact of the sequencing pipeline. Three of the identified cytomegalovirus-associated TCR beta chains were confirmed in vitro to be specific for cytomegalovirus antigens. Compared with equally common non-associated chains, HLA-associated TCR beta chains in a later analysis were more clonally expanded and had lower generation probabilities. It was suggested by the authors that the approach could potentially be generalized to other disease states and immunological phenotypes. Correlated functional status among segregating V segments might reflect linkage disequilibrium, but an unknown experimental factor could not be ruled out. The classifier was reported to diagnose cytomegalovirus status with high specificity and sensitivity in both the original cohort and the validation cohort. A total of 150 to 200 TCR beta chains were listed by the study as associated with cytomegalovirus. Because some donors lacked HLA typing at each locus, the association tests relied only on the typed subset. Roughly uniform sequencing depth across donors was assumed in presence/absence analyses, although this assumption may not hold. The earlier analysis of approximately 590 of the donors excluded 15 to 20 rarely observed V segments, including chromosome 9 orphons, because counts were too low. The only immune exposure information available for the cohort was CMV serostatus. According to a later genetic analysis, donors in an Asian-associated ancestry cluster had fewer N-insertions in productive TCRs than the approximately 690-donor mean. In a later analysis, most CMV-associated TCR beta chains were found to appear HLA-restricted, with HLA associations seemingly driven largely by CMV exposure. In this cohort, only TCR beta chains were sequenced, and detectable features were limited by the absence of alpha or paired-chain data. Across donors, most TCR sequences were observed very rarely, whereas some public TCRs were present in many individuals. In an earlier analysis of about 550 of the donors, most TCR beta V segments were observed in productive rearrangements about 87% or about 30% of the time, broadly matching IMGT annotations. Some IMGT-functional V segments, including TRBV6-2 and TRBV6-3, could not be distinguished by the 87-base-pair reads and were therefore excluded. In a later analysis, TCR association rates were found to vary across HLA loci, with the most associated TCRs seen for DRB1 alleles and the fewest for HLA-C alleles. A later genetic analysis associated a missense DCLRE1C variant with V-gene and J-gene trimming of TCR beta chains, and an independent cohort replicated the association. A later analysis reported that several top co-occurrence clusters appeared linked to parvovirus B19, influenza, CMV and Epstein-Barr virus. A later analysis associated about 18,000 TCR beta sequences with specific HLA alleles at a false discovery rate of 0.05.

The germline ends are 12 bases apart after V is trimmed by 4 bases and J by 0 bases. The CDR3 contains 16 residues, cysteine and phenylalanine counted. This entry keeps only the CDR3 DNA: 48 bases, framed from base 1. Reading the germline V gene gives CDR1 SGHTA and CDR2 FQGTGA. The library was generated by the immunoSEQ multiplex PCR assay. A mixture of 60 forward primers for TCR Vbeta segments and 13 reverse primers for TCR Jbeta segments was used in the multiplex PCR. The CDR3 region of rearranged TCR beta genes was amplified from genomic DNA by a multiplex PCR assay. The Illumina HiSeq System was used to sequence the amplified TCR beta libraries as 87-base-pair reads. The source study handled its data this way. In a later analysis, tens of millions of unique TCR beta chains were counted across the roughly 670 repertoires, and approximately 11 million of these chains were shared by at least two donors. A nearest-neighbor algorithm error-corrected the raw reads and collapsed the reads into unique sequences, merging closely related sequences to remove PCR and sequencing errors. Alignment of CDR3 sequences to IMGT reference sequences was used to assign V, D and J gene segments. For a sequence to be retained, a match of at least six nucleotides to both a V gene segment and a J gene segment was required. Rearrangements were called productive when the CDR3 lacked stop codons and stayed in frame with V and J; all others were non-productive. CDR3 was defined according to IMGT convention as the region running from the second conserved V-encoded cysteine to the conserved J-encoded phenylalanine. Sequences without an unambiguous match to a single V gene segment were excluded from the earlier analysis of 587 of the donors. In an earlier analysis of some 590 of the donors, V segments were called functional above 56.7% productive rearrangements and were called segregating when the between-donor standard deviation exceeded 5%. A statistical classification framework was built to diagnose cytomegalovirus status from the catalog of TCR beta chain sequences. In a later analysis, TCR nucleotide sequences were compared against IMGT/GENE-DB human TR gene sequences so that V and J genes could be assigned. The TCRdist pipeline was used in a later analysis to assign CDR3 sequences and most-parsimonious VDJ recombination scenarios. A later analysis defined each TCR beta chain by its CDR3 amino acid sequence plus V-gene family, and excluded reads lacking a unique V-gene family. To address suspected cross-contamination and a sequencing artifact, a later analysis removed a few hundred highly shared, low-generation-probability nucleotide sequences. For each public chain, a later analysis derived a clonal expansion index from normalized ranks of inferred template counts within each repertoire. Generation probabilities in a later analysis came from a VDJ recombination model fitted to out-of-frame rearrangements, and those results were checked against IGoR. A later analysis scored TCR-TCR, TCR-HLA and TCR-CMV co-occurrence with hypergeometric tests, applying a repertoire-size bias correction to TCR pairs. To estimate false discovery rates, a later analysis permuted the HLA or CMV assignments 20 times. In a later analysis, co-occurring TCRs were grouped with DBSCAN, and TCRdist sequence similarity was added when clustering was performed within HLA-allele-positive subsets. Repertoires with fewer than 30,000 or more than 120,000 public chains, plus five repertoires with anomalous nucleotide sharing, were excluded from co-occurrence clustering. TCRdb mirrors the immuneACCESS table, restricted to in-frame sequences. Some clones are absent from its copies; in checked studies, under half trace to an unresolved V gene, and the reason for the others is unknown. Clone size and V and J calls were adopted from that table, with D and trimming inferred from the DNA. Here the sample has around 120,000 clones; around 70% occur a single time. The ten largest clones capture approximately 2.6% of the sample.

The cohort comprised 550 to 700 healthy bone marrow donors. At the time of sampling, all cohort members were nominally healthy, though unrecorded immune exposures were likely present. CMV serostatus was positive for 289 and negative for about half of the roughly 700 cohort members, and was not recorded for this donor. A peripheral blood sample was provided by each donor, and peripheral blood mononuclear cells were used for TCR beta sequencing. Genomic DNA extraction from the blood cell samples was performed with the Qiagen DNeasy Blood Extraction Kit. The specimen was PBMCs. The sequence joins TRBV7-3 to TRBJ2-2; a tentative D call is TRBD1 (6 bases match). The TCR originated in a human donor in good health. The nucleotides are TGTGCCAGCAGCTCACGGACAGCTTCGAACACCGGGGAGCTGTTTTTT. This translates into CASSSRTASNTGELFF.